These T cell receptor beta chains were read from a single sample in a study of T cell responses to AZD1222 COVID-19 vaccine. The table came from immunoSEQ multiplex PCR; TCRdb's copy has only in-frame clones and leaves some out. The sample lists 110,000 or so clones; more than 80% were seen once. This specimen was peripheral blood, taken 28 days after the second dose of the MenACWY control vaccine. These receptors originate from an adult who received the MenACWY meningococcal vaccine as a control. Both conserved end residues are part of each CDR3. Rows give clone size only sometimes, using once, few, many, or a class for an expanded clone.

v_gene	j_gene	abundance	CDR3aa
TRBV3-1/TRBV3-2	TRBJ2-2	-	CASSHPSGGAWELFF
TRBV6-5	TRBJ2-6	-	CASSRQSSGANVLTF
TRBV19	TRBJ2-1	-	CASSITGTEQFF
TRBV29-1	TRBJ2-7	-	CSVRPSSYEQYF
TRBV4-3	TRBJ2-1	-	CASSQGNGGADEQFF
TRBV4-3	TRBJ2-5	-	CASSPGIGETQYF
TRBV19	TRBJ2-7	-	CATTGTGVTEQYF
TRBV11-1	TRBJ2-4	-	CASGREVGNIQYF
TRBV28	TRBJ1-2	-	CASIRGRGYGYTF
TRBV15	TRBJ2-5	-	CATSRASGSISETQYF
TRBV9	TRBJ2-1	-	CASSVGDGYNEQFF
TRBV5-4	TRBJ2-2	-	CASSSSPTSGSTGELFF
TRBV6-5	TRBJ1-5	-	CASSYSGASNQPQHF
TRBV2	TRBJ1-6	-	CASSDRGRRYNSPLHF
TRBV30	TRBJ1-1	-	CACAGCTEAFF
TRBV5-5	TRBJ1-6	-	CASSLDLTGSYNSPLHF
TRBV24-1	TRBJ2-4	-	CATSDPDRLAKNIQYF
TRBV7-2	TRBJ2-1	-	CASSPSGISYNEQFF
TRBV3-1/TRBV3-2	TRBJ1-2	-	CASSKAVQGASNYGYTF
TRBV19	TRBJ2-3	-	CASSTTSTDTQYF
TRBV7-9	TRBJ1-1	-	CASSLGDRVNTEAFF
TRBV5-1	TRBJ2-1	-	CASSLTGLAGYSYNEQFF
TRBV6-6	TRBJ2-1	-	CASSRTGTGVYNEQFF
TRBV5-1	TRBJ2-1	-	CASSLAIGGGDGEQFF
TRBV5-1	TRBJ1-6	-	CASSLAGLGTGSSYNSPLHF
TRBV28	TRBJ1-5	-	CASSSPGQRDF
TRBV28	TRBJ1-5	once	CASSPRQGANQPQHF
TRBV7-6	TRBJ1-3	-	CASSLNLRSSGNTIYF
TRBV9	TRBJ2-3	-	CASSVSRASDTQYF
TRBV27	TRBJ1-2	-	CASSLSKGQGNNYGYTF
TRBV5-8	TRBJ2-3	-	CASSPGQGTDTQYF
TRBV7-3	TRBJ2-3	-	CASSPGPTDTQYF
TRBV27	TRBJ1-2	-	CASSFATGLPGYTF
TRBV9	TRBJ2-1	-	CASSVASSVYNEQFF
TRBV11-2	TRBJ2-7	-	CASSLGTGGDEQYF
TRBV15	TRBJ2-1	-	CATSSGRERVNEQFF
TRBV28	TRBJ2-1	-	CASRLRSNHEQFF
TRBV18	TRBJ2-5	-	CASSPRPGPQETQYF
TRBV6-4	TRBJ2-3	-	CASSLGPSGGTDTQYF